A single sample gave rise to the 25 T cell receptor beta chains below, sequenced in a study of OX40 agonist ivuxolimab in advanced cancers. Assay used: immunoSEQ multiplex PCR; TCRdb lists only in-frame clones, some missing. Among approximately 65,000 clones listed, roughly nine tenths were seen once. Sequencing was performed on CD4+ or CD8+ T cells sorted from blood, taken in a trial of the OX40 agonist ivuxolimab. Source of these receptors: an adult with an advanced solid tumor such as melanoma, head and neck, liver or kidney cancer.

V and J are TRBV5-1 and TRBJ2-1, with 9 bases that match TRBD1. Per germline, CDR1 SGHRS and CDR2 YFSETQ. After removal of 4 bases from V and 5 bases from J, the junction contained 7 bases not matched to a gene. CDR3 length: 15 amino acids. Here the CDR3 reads CASSTTGGADNEQFF. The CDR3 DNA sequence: TGCGCCAGCAGCACTACAGGGGGCGCGGACAATGAGCAGTTCTTC.

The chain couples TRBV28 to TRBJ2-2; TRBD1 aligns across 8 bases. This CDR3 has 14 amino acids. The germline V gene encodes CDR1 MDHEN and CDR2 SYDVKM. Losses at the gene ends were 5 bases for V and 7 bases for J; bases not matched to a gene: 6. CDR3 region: CASSVGQGVGELFF. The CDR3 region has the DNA TGTGCCAGCAGTGTCGGACAGGGTGTCGGGGAGCTGTTTTTT.

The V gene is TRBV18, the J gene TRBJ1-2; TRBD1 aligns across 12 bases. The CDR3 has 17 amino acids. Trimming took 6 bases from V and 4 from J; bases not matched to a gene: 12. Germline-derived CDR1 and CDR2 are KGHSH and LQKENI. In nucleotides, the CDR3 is TGTGCCAGCTCGCTCGGCGGGACAGGGGGCGCGGCCTATGGCTACACCTTC. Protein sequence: CASSLGGTGGAAYGYTF. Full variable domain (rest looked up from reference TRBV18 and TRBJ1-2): NAGVMQNPRHLVRRRGQEARLRCSPMKGHSHVYWYRQLPEEGLKFMVYLQKENIIDESGMPKERFSAEFPKEGPSILRIQQVVRGDSAAYFCASSLGGTGGAAYGYTFGSGTRLTVV.

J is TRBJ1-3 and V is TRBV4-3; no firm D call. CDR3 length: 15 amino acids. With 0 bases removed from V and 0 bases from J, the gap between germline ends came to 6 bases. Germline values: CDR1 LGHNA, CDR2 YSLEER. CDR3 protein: CASSQEPSSGNTIYF. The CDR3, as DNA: TGCGCCAGCAGCCAAGAGCCTAGCTCTGGAAACACCATATATTTT.

CDR3 coding DNA: TGTGCCAGTATGGACGGGGGCCACTCCCCCGGTGGCACTGAAGCTTTCTTT. Protein product: CASMDGGHSPGGTEAFF. V gene TRBV19 combines with J gene TRBJ1-1; a weak D match, TRBD1 (6 bases). The CDR3 has 17 amino acids. V lost 7 bases and J lost 4, with 25 bases in between. Germline V gene sequence: CDR1 LNHDA, CDR2 SQIVND (reference sequence).

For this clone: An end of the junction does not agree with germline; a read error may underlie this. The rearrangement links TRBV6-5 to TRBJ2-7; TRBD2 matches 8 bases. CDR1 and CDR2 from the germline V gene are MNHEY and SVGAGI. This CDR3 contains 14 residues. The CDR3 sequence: CTSSFTGTSDEQYF. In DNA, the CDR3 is TGTACCAGCAGTTTCACCGGGACTAGTGACGAGCAGTACTTC.

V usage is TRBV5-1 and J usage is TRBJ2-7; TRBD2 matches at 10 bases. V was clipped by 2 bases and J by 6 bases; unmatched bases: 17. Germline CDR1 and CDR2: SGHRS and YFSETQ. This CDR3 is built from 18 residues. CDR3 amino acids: CASSFLAGEKVGSGEQYF. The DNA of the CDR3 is TGCGCCAGCAGCTTCCTAGCGGGAGAAAAGGTCGGCTCCGGCGAGCAGTACTTC.

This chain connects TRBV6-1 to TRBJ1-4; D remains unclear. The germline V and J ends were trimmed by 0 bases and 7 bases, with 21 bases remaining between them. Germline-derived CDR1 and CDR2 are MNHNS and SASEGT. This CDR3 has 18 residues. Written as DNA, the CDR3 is TGTGCCAGCAGTGAAGCCGGACTGGGCTCTTCTTATGGTGAAAAACTGTTTTTT. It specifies CASSEAGLGSSYGEKLFF.

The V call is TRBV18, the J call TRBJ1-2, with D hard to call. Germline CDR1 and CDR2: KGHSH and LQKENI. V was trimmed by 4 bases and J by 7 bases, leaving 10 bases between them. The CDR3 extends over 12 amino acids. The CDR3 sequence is CASSLEERGYTF. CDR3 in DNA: TGTGCCAGCTCACTGGAGGAGCGTGGCTACACCTTC. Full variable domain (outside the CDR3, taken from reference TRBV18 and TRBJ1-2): NAGVMQNPRHLVRRRGQEARLRCSPMKGHSHVYWYRQLPEEGLKFMVYLQKENIIDESGMPKERFSAEFPKEGPSILRIQQVVRGDSAAYFCASSLEERGYTFGSGTRLTVV.

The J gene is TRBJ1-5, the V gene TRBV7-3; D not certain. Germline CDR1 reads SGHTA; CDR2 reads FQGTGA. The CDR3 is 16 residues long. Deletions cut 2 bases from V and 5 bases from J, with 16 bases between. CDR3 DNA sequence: TGTGCCAGCAGCTTAGACTTCGCACCTTCTGATCAGCCCCAGCATTTT. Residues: CASSLDFAPSDQPQHF.

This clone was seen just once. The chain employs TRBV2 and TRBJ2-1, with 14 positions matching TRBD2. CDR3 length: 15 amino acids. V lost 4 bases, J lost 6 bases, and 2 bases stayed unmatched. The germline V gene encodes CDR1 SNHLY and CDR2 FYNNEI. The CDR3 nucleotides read TGTGCCAGCAGTGGGGGGACTAGCGGGAGCAATGAGCAGTTCTTC. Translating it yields CASSGGTSGSNEQFF. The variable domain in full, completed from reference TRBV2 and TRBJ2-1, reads EPEVTQTPSHQVTQMGQEVILRCVPISNHLYFYWYRQILGQKVEFLVSFYNNEISEKSEIFDDQFSVERPDGSNFTLKIRSTKLEDSAMYFCASSGGTSGSNEQFFGPGTRLTVL.

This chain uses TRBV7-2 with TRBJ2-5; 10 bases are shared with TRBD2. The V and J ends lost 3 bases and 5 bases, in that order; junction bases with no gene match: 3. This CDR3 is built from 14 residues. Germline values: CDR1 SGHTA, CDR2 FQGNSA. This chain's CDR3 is CASSFSGRGETQYF. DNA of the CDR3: TGTGCCAGCAGCTTCAGCGGGAGGGGGGAGACCCAGTACTTC.

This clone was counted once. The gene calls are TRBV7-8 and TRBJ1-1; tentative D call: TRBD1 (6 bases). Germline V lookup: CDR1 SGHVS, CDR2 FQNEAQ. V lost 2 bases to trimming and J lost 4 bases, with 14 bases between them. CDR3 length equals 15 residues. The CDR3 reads CASSLPTRGGTEAFF. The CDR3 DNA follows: TGTGCCAGCAGCTTACCGACCAGGGGAGGCACTGAAGCTTTCTTT.

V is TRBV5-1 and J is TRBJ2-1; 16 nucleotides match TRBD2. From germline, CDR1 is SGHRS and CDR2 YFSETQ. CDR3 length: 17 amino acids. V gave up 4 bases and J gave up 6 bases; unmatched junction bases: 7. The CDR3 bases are TGCGCCAGCAGCCCGGAGGGACTAGCGGGAGGGTTCAATGAGCAGTTCTTC. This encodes CASSPEGLAGGFNEQFF.

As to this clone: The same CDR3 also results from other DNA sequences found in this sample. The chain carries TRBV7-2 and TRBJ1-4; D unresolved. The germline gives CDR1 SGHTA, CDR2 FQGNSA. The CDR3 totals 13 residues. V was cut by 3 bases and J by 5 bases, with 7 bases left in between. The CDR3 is CASSFGENEKLFF. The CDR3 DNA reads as TGTGCCAGCAGCTTCGGAGAAAATGAAAAACTGTTTTTT.

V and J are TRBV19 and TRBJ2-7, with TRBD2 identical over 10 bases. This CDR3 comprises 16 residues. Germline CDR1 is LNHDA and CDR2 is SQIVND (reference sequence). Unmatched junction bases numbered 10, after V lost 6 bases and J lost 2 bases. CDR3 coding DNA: TGTGCCAGTAGCCTCCGACCGGGACTAGCGACCTACGAGCAGTACTTC. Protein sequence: CASSLRPGLATYEQYF.

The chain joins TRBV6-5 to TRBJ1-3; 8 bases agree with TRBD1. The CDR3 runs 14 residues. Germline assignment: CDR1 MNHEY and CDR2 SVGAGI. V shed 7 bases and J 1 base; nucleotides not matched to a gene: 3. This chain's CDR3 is CASITGGSGNTIYF. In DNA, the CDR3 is TGTGCCAGCATTACAGGGGGATCTGGAAACACCATATATTTT.

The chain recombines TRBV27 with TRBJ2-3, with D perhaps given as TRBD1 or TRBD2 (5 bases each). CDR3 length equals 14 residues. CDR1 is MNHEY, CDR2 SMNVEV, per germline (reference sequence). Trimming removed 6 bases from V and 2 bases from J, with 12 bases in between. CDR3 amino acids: CASRLWGTTDTQYF. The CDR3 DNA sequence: TGTGCCAGCAGACTCTGGGGGACCACAGATACGCAGTATTTT.

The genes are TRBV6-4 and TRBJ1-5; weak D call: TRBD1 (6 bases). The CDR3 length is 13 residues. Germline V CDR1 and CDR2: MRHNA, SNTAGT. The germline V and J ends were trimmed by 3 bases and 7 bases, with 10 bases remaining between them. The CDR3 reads CASSEDRGQPQHF. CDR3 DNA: TGTGCCAGCAGTGAGGACAGAGGGCAGCCCCAGCATTTT.

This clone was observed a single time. CDR3 DNA: TGTGCCAGCAGTCCGATGGGGACAGTGGCAGCCCAGCATTTT. Protein sequence: CASSPMGTVAAQHF. The rearrangement links TRBV27 to TRBJ1-5; the match to TRBD1 covers 7 bases. CDR3 length: 14 amino acids. Germline CDR1 MNHEY, CDR2 SMNVEV (reference sequence). V was clipped by 5 bases and J by 11 bases; unmatched bases: 12.

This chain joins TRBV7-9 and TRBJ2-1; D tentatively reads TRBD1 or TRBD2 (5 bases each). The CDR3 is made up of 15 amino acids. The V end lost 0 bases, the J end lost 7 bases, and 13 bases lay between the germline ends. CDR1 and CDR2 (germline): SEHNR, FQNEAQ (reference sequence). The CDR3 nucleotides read TGTGCCAGCAGCTTAGCGTTGGGACGATTGAATGAGCAGTTCTTC. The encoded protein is CASSLALGRLNEQFF. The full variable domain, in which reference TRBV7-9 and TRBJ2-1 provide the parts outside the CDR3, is DTGVSQNPRHKITKRGQNVTFRCDPISEHNRLYWYRQTLGQGPEFLTYFQNEAQLEKSRLLSDRFSAERPKGSFSTLEIQRTEQGDSAMYLCASSLALGRLNEQFFGPGTRLTVL.

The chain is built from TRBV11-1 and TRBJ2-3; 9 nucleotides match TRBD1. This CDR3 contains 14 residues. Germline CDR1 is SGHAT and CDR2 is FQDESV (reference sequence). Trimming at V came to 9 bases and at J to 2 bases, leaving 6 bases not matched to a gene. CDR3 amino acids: CARRRDRVTDTQYF. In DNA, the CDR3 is TGTGCCAGGCGCCGGGACAGGGTCACAGATACGCAGTATTTT.

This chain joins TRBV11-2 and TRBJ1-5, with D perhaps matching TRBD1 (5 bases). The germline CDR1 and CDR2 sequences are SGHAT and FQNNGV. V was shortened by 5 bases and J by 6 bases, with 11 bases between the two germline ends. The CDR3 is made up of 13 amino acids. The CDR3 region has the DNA TGTGCCAGCAGCCAAGAGGGGATTCAGCCCCAGCATTTT. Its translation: CASSQEGIQPQHF.

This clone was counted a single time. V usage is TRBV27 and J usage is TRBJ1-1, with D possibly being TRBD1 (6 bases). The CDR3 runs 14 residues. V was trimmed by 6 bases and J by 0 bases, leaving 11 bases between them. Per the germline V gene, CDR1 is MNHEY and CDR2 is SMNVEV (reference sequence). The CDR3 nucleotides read TGTGCCAGCAGAGGACAGTCCATGAACACTGAAGCTTTCTTT. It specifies CASRGQSMNTEAFF.

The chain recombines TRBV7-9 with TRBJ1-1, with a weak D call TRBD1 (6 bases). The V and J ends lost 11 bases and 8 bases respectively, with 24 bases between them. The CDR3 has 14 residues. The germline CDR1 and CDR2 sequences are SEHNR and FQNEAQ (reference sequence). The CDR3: CAGTRTEYLEEAFF. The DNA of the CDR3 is TGTGCCGGGACCCGGACAGAGTACCTAGAAGAAGCTTTCTTT. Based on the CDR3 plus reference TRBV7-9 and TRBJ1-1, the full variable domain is DTGVSQNPRHKITKRGQNVTFRCDPISEHNRLYWYRQTLGQGPEFLTYFQNEAQLEKSRLLSDRFSAERPKGSFSTLEIQRTEQGDSAMYLCAGTRTEYLEEAFFGQGTRLTVV.